The 5 T cell receptor beta chains listed next were all sequenced from one sample in a study of Graves' ophthalmopathy and Graves' hyperthyroidism. Scientists amplified the TCR beta CDR3 regions from RNA transcripts. A first-round RT-PCR used HTBI primers, followed by a second-round multiplex PCR. MiXCR was run by TCRdb on the multiplex PCR reads, yielding one entry per CDR3 protein. The table lists roughly 400,000 distinct CDR3 sequences, approximately 15% of them singletons, with around 7% in the top ten. Sequencing input: peripheral blood. Receptors originate from a young woman with stable Graves' hyperthyroidism.

This clonotype has ten or more counts. J is TRBJ2-5 and V is TRBV7-9; 8 bases match TRBD1. The trim removed 5 bases at V and 4 bases at J, leaving 3 bases unmatched. The germline CDR1 and CDR2 sequences are SEHNR and FQNEAQ (reference sequence). This CDR3 is built from 13 residues. The chain's CDR3 is CASSTTGGETQYF. CDR3 DNA: TGTGCCAGCAGCACCACAGGGGGAGAGACCCAGTACTTC.

This clonotype was seen repeatedly, ten times or more. The chain employs TRBV11-2 and TRBJ2-5; D perhaps matches TRBD2 (6 bases). Trimming took off 5 bases at V and 3 bases at J, with 13 bases between the two ends. The CDR3 sequence is 14 residues long. CDR1 and CDR2 from the germline V gene are SGHAT and FQNNGV. For the CDR3, the DNA is TGTGCCAGCAGCCACGGGACTCTTGAAGAGACCCAGTACTTC. Encoded protein: CASSHGTLEETQYF.

This clonotype was seen repeatedly, ten times or more. The chain joins TRBV3-1 to TRBJ1-5; D ambiguous. This CDR3 region has 13 residues. From germline, CDR1 is LGHDT and CDR2 YNNKEL (reference sequence). The V gene lost 0 bases and the J gene lost 6 bases, with 6 bases spanning the gap. CDR3 amino acids: CASSQDPPQPQHF. In DNA, the CDR3 is TGTGCCAGCAGCCAAGATCCCCCTCAGCCCCAGCATTTT.

This clonotype was picked up many times. This sequence joins TRBV7-2 and TRBJ1-2; D remains unclear. The CDR3 consists of 13 residues. Germline V gene sequence: CDR1 SGHTA, CDR2 FQGNSA. Trimming took 5 bases from V and 8 from J, leaving 15 bases between them. CDR3: CASSRTGKTGYTF. In DNA form, the CDR3 reads TGTGCCAGCAGCCGAACGGGGAAAACGGGCTACACCTTC.

This clonotype was observed at least ten times. This rearrangement joins TRBV3-1 to TRBJ2-5, with D perhaps given as TRBD1 or TRBD2 (5 bases each). The germline gives CDR1 LGHDT, CDR2 YNNKEL (reference sequence). V was pared by 2 bases and J by 5 bases, with 9 bases between. This CDR3 has 13 amino acids. CDR3 in DNA: TGTGCCAGCAGCCAATTCGGGGCGGAGACCCAGTACTTC. Protein sequence: CASSQFGAETQYF.